Presented here are 5 T cell receptor beta chains from one specimen sequenced in a study of cytomegalovirus exposure and HLA in healthy donors. The PCR made use of 60 Vbeta and 13 Jbeta primers. Clones were read by immunoSEQ multiplex PCR, and TCRdb kept only the in-frame ones, dropping some. The table has approximately 180,000 clones, 9.5% to 15% seen once. Sequencing input: PBMCs. The receptors derive from a man aged 45 to 65 in good health and CMV-seropositive.

The genes are TRBV6-5 and TRBJ2-3, with 10 bases matching TRBD2. The CDR3 extends over 15 amino acids. Looked up from germline, CDR1 is MNHEY and CDR2 is SVGAGI. J gave up 6 bases and V 2 bases, and 5 bases lay outside the gene matches. CDR3 protein: CASSYRNSGGDTQYF. The CDR3 DNA sequence: TGTGCCAGCAGTTACCGGAATAGCGGGGGGGATACGCAGTATTTT.

The chain recombines TRBV5-8 with TRBJ2-1; perhaps TRBD1 as D (6 bases). The CDR3 sequence is 14 residues long. Trimming stripped 0 bases from V and 2 bases from J, with 6 bases between. The V gene's germline CDR1 is SGHTS and CDR2 YDEGEE. Written as DNA, the CDR3 is TGTGCCAGCAGCTTGGGGACAGCCTACAATGAGCAGTTCTTC. Residues: CASSLGTAYNEQFF.

The chain combines TRBV7-8 with TRBJ2-7; 7 nucleotides align to TRBD2. This CDR3 comprises 17 residues. Trimming removed 3 bases from V and 2 bases from J; junction bases left unmatched: 13. Germline-derived CDR1 and CDR2 are SGHVS and FQNEAQ. The CDR3 protein is CASSFPRGGVRTYEQYV. The CDR3 nucleotides read TGTGCCAGCAGCTTTCCCCGTGGGGGGGTTAGGACCTACGAGCAGTACGTC.

The chain employs TRBV6-6 and TRBJ2-7; D is unclear. V lost 5 bases to trimming and J lost 0 bases, with 14 bases between them. In germline, CDR1 is MNHNY, CDR2 SVGAGI (reference sequence). CDR3 length equals 15 residues. The CDR3 DNA is TGTGCCAGCAGTACAGCTTTCGGTTTCTCCTACGAGCAGTACGTC. Amino acid sequence: CASSTAFGFSYEQYV.

The gene calls are TRBV29-1 and TRBJ2-1; 7 bases map to TRBD1. The length of the CDR3 is 16 residues. The ends lost 1 base at V and 4 bases at J; junction bases unmatched: 10. Germline V CDR1 and CDR2: SQVTM, ANQGSEA. In nucleotides, the CDR3 is TGCAGCGTTGAAGGCCGGGACAGCGCAGGATACAATGAGCAGTTCTTC. Translation gives CSVEGRDSAGYNEQFF.